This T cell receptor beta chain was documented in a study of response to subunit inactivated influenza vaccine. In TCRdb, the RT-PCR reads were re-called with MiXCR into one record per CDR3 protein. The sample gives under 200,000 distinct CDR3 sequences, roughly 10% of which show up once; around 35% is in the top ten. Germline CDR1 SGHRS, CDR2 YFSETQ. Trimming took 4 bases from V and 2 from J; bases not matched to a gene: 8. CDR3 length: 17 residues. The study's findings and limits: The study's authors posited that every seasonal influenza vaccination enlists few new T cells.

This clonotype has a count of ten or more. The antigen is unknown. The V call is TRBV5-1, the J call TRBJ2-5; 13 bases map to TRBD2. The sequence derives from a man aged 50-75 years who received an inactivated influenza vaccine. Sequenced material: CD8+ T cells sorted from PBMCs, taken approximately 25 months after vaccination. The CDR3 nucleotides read TGCGCCAGCAGCAGCGGACTAGCGGGAGCACTACAAGAGACCCAGTACTTC. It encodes CASSSGLAGALQETQYF.